These 26 T cell receptor beta chains originate from one sample sequenced in a study of blood T cell repertoires in COVID-19. Method: immunoSEQ multiplex PCR; TCRdb's copy keeps in-frame clones and lacks some. Here the sample spans 35,000 to 45,000 clones, about 88% being singletons. The material sequenced was peripheral blood. These receptors all come from a human donor in a cohort sampled during active COVID-19.

This clone was seen just once. The V gene is TRBV12-5, the J gene TRBJ2-1, with D perhaps TRBD1 (5 bases). Germline V CDR1 and CDR2: LGHNT, FRNRAP. The CDR3 runs to 16 residues. V was shortened by 0 bases and J by 5 bases, with 14 bases between the two germline ends. CDR3 sequence reads: CASGLVFGQTDNEQFF. DNA for the CDR3: TGTGCTAGTGGTTTGGTCTTTGGACAAACTGACAATGAGCAGTTCTTC.

The chain is built from TRBV4-2 and TRBJ1-2; 9 bases are shared with TRBD1. Germline CDR1 is LGHNA and CDR2 is YNFKEQ. The CDR3 spans 14 residues. Germline trimming cut 4 bases from V and 2 bases from J; bases unmatched to any gene: 2. CDR3 in amino acids: CASSPTGGNYGYTF. The CDR3 nucleotides are TGTGCCAGCAGCCCTACAGGGGGCAACTATGGCTACACCTTC.

The genes are TRBV5-6 and TRBJ1-5, with 9 bases that match TRBD1. After removal of 1 base from V and 6 bases from J, the junction contained 11 bases not matched to a gene. The CDR3 covers 17 residues. Germline assignment: CDR1 SGHDT and CDR2 YYEEEE. As DNA, the CDR3 is TGTGCCAGCAGCTTGCCTCGACAGGGGGTTCTCCGTCAGCCCCAGCATTTT. This translates into CASSLPRQGVLRQPQHF.

The rearrangement joins TRBV28 to TRBJ1-5; 7 bases align to TRBD1. The CDR3 spans 14 residues. Germline V gene sequence: CDR1 MDHEN, CDR2 SYDVKM. J gave up 3 bases and V 6 bases, and 5 bases lay outside the gene matches. The CDR3 bases are TGTGCCAGCAGACCAGGACAGGACAATCAGCCCCAGCATTTT. It is translated as CASRPGQDNQPQHF.

This clone was detected only once. J is TRBJ2-2 and V is TRBV15; D is possibly TRBD2 (6 bases). CDR1 and CDR2 (germline): LNHNV, YYDKDF (reference sequence). There are 16 residues in the CDR3. The V gene lost 0 bases and the J gene lost 7 bases, with 15 bases spanning the gap. CDR3 region: CATSRDAPGTGGELFF. Here the CDR3 DNA reads TGTGCCACCAGCAGAGATGCCCCGGGGACTGGCGGGGAGCTGTTTTTT. Variable domain in full (rest from reference TRBV15 and TRBJ2-2): DAMVIQNPRYQVTQFGKPVTLSCSQTLNHNVMYWYQQKSSQAPKLLFHYYDKDFNNEADTPDNFQSRRPNTSFCFLDIRSPGLGDTAMYLCATSRDAPGTGGELFFGEGSRLTVL.

The chain has TRBV5-6 and TRBJ2-5, with 7 bases lining up with TRBD1. The V segment lost 4 bases and the J segment 2 bases; nucleotides outside the gene matches: 8. The CDR3 extends over 15 amino acids. Germline V gives CDR1 SGHDT, CDR2 YYEEEE. Here the CDR3 DNA reads TGTGCCAGCAGCGAGGACAGGCTAGGGCAAGAGACCCAGTACTTC. Protein: CASSEDRLGQETQYF.

V and J are TRBV14 and TRBJ2-7; D is undetermined. The V gene lost 3 bases and the J gene lost 2 bases, with 2 bases spanning the gap. The germline V gene has CDR1 SGHDN and CDR2 FVKESK. CDR3 length equals 11 residues. CDR3 nucleotides: TGTGCCAGCAGCCACACCTACGAGCAGTACTTC. It encodes CASSHTYEQYF.

The V call is TRBV6-5, the J call TRBJ2-5, with D maybe TRBD1 (5 bases). From germline, CDR1 is MNHEY and CDR2 SVGAGI. The V end lost 2 bases, the J end lost 5 bases, and 9 bases lay between the germline ends. This CDR3 has 13 residues. The DNA of the CDR3 is TGTGCCAGCAGTTACAGGGCAGGGGAGACCCAGTACTTC. Protein product: CASSYRAGETQYF.

The chain links TRBV9 to TRBJ1-2; D is ambiguous. V shed 4 bases and J shed 8 bases, with 15 bases lying between them. The CDR3 covers 13 residues. Germline V gene lookup returns CDR1 SGDLS and CDR2 YYNGEE. CDR3 coding DNA: TGTGCCAGCAGCCCGCCGTCGTTAGAGGGCTACACCTTC. It yields the protein CASSPPSLEGYTF.

The chain couples TRBV18 to TRBJ1-3, with TRBD1 identical over 8 bases. The CDR3 totals 15 residues. Germline CDR1 KGHSH, CDR2 LQKENI. Unmatched junction bases numbered 4, after V lost 4 bases and J lost 2 bases. This CDR3 is CASSLDRGTGNTIYF. The DNA for the CDR3 is TGTGCCAGCTCACTAGACAGGGGAACTGGAAACACCATATATTTT.

The chain recombines TRBV19 with TRBJ1-6; D might be TRBD1 (6 bases). In germline, CDR1 is LNHDA, CDR2 SQIVND (reference sequence). This CDR3 is built from 14 residues. Trimming left V 6 bases short and J 9 bases short, with 15 bases between. In DNA, the CDR3 is TGTGCCAGTAGAAGCGGGACACGGTTTTCACCCCTCCACTTT. Translated, it gives CASRSGTRFSPLHF.

The sample holds a few counts of this clone. This rearrangement joins TRBV5-4 to TRBJ2-3; D is possibly TRBD2 (6 bases). Germline lookup yields CDR1 SGHNT and CDR2 YYREEE (reference sequence). The V gene lost 6 bases and the J gene lost 2 bases, with 10 bases spanning the gap. This CDR3 has 13 amino acids. CDR3: CASIAAPTDTQYF. The CDR3 region has the DNA TGTGCCAGCATAGCGGCCCCCACAGATACGCAGTATTTT.

The chain links TRBV10-3 to TRBJ1-2; a weak D match, TRBD1 (6 bases). The CDR3 totals 13 residues. From germline, CDR1 is ENHRY and CDR2 SYGVKD. Trimming left V 8 bases short and J 8 bases short, with 18 bases between. The CDR3 sequence: CAIERGAGGGYTF. In DNA, the CDR3 is TGTGCCATCGAGCGGGGGGCAGGTGGGGGCTACACCTTC.

This clone was recorded a few times. The CDR3, as DNA: TGCGCCAGCAGTTCCGACATCTACGAGCAGTACTTC. This gives the protein CASSSDIYEQYF. The chain joins TRBV10-1 to TRBJ2-7; D is ambiguous. Trimming stripped 5 bases from V and 3 bases from J, with 8 bases between. The germline gives CDR1 WNHNN, CDR2 SYGVQD (reference sequence). This CDR3 contains 12 residues.

The chain employs TRBV11-3 and TRBJ1-5; 11 nucleotides line up with TRBD1. The CDR3 has 18 amino acids. Germline lookup yields CDR1 SGHNT and CDR2 YENEEA. V gave up 2 bases and J gave up 6 bases; unmatched junction bases: 12. The CDR3 region has the DNA TGTGCCAGCAGCTTACACTCCCCGGACAGGGGGCTGGGTCAGCCCCAGCATTTT. Amino acid sequence: CASSLHSPDRGLGQPQHF.

The chain couples TRBV9 to TRBJ2-7; 9 nucleotides match TRBD1. Unmatched junction bases numbered 3, after V lost 3 bases and J lost 5 bases. The length of the CDR3 is 13 residues. Germline CDR1 is SGDLS and CDR2 is YYNGEE. The CDR3 spells CASSGGTGHEQYF. The CDR3 nucleotides are TGTGCCAGCAGCGGGGGGACAGGGCACGAGCAGTACTTC.

V and J are TRBV5-1 and TRBJ2-3; D is possibly TRBD1 (6 bases). CDR1 and CDR2 from the germline V gene are SGHRS and YFSETQ. Trimming removed 1 base at V and 6 bases at J, with 12 bases between. This CDR3 contains 14 residues. The CDR3 bases are TGCGCCAGCAGCTTGAATACTAGGGGGGATACGCAGTATTTT. This sequence encodes CASSLNTRGDTQYF.

The rearrangement joins TRBV19 to TRBJ1-6; D gene uncertain. CDR3 length: 15 residues. CDR1 is LNHDA and CDR2 is SQIVND in the germline V gene (reference sequence). Trimming removed 7 bases from V and 3 bases from J, with 13 bases in between. The CDR3 nucleotides are TGTGCCAGTACTGAGGGCGGGGACTATAATTCACCCCTCCACTTT. Encoded protein: CASTEGGDYNSPLHF.

The CDR3 protein is CASSLGLDHYEQYF. The CDR3 DNA sequence: TGCGCCAGCAGCTTGGGGCTAGACCACTACGAGCAGTACTTC. V is TRBV5-1 and J is TRBJ2-7; no clear D. Germline-derived CDR1 and CDR2 are SGHRS and YFSETQ. V shed 0 bases and J shed 3 bases, with 10 bases lying between them. This CDR3 is built from 14 residues.

The J gene is TRBJ2-2, the V gene TRBV3-1 (or the pseudogene TRBV3-2), with 14 positions matching TRBD2. The CDR3 has 18 amino acids. Trimming cost V 6 bases and J 3 bases; bases outside gene matches: 9. Germline V gene sequence: CDR1 LGHDT, CDR2 YNNKEL (reference sequence). The CDR3 DNA sequence: TGTGCCAGCAGTGGCGAGACTAGCGGGGGGGATGACACCGGGGAGCTGTTTTTT. This encodes CASSGETSGGDDTGELFF.

This chain uses TRBV15 with TRBJ2-5; 15 nucleotides align to TRBD2. Germline trimming cut 0 bases from V and 0 bases from J; bases unmatched to any gene: 8. From germline, CDR1 is LNHNV and CDR2 YYDKDF (reference sequence). The CDR3 is 20 residues long. The CDR3 here is CATSRDLGTSGGLYQETQYF. The CDR3 nucleotides are TGTGCCACCAGCAGAGATCTTGGGACTAGCGGGGGGTTGTACCAAGAGACCCAGTACTTC.

This rearrangement joins TRBV19 to TRBJ2-7; D gene ambiguous. Trimming stripped 3 bases from V and 4 bases from J, with 10 bases between. From germline, CDR1 is LNHDA and CDR2 SQIVND (reference sequence). The CDR3 runs 13 residues. CDR3 residues: CASSILVFYEQYF. Here the CDR3 DNA reads TGTGCCAGTAGTATCTTAGTATTTTACGAGCAGTACTTC.

J is TRBJ2-1 and V is TRBV7-2; 10 nucleotides match TRBD1. V trimming: 6 bases; J trimming: 3 bases; junction bases outside the gene matches: 5. The CDR3 contains 15 residues. Germline V lookup: CDR1 SGHTA, CDR2 FQGNSA. CDR3 residues: CASSPTGGLYNEQFF. The CDR3 DNA is TGTGCCAGCAGTCCGACAGGGGGCCTCTACAATGAGCAGTTCTTC.

V gene TRBV5-1 combines with J gene TRBJ2-1; 9 nucleotides match TRBD2. Trimming cost V 3 bases and J 6 bases; bases outside gene matches: 10. Germline V gene sequence: CDR1 SGHRS, CDR2 YFSETQ. The CDR3 consists of 16 residues. CDR3 loop: CASSWTGLALTNEQFF. The CDR3 bases are TGCGCCAGCAGCTGGACGGGACTAGCTTTAACCAATGAGCAGTTCTTC.

V gene TRBV9 combines with J gene TRBJ1-5; a weak D match, TRBD1 (5 bases). This CDR3 region has 14 residues. The V end was cut by 3 bases, the J end by 0 bases, with 7 bases between. Germline V CDR1 and CDR2: SGDLS, YYNGEE. CDR3 DNA: TGTGCCAGCAGCGAAACAGGTAGCAATCAGCCCCAGCATTTT. Encoded protein: CASSETGSNQPQHF. Using reference TRBV9 and TRBJ1-5 for the parts outside the CDR3, the full variable domain is DSGVTQTPKHLITATGQRVTLRCSPRSGDLSVYWYQQSLDQGLQFLIQYYNGEERAKGNILERFSAQQFPDLHSELNLSSLELGDSALYFCASSETGSNQPQHFGDGTRLSIL.

The rearrangement links TRBV5-4 to TRBJ2-6, with 7 bases fitting TRBD2. J gave up 0 bases and V 10 bases, and 10 bases lay outside the gene matches. The CDR3 loop spans 16 amino acids. CDR1 and CDR2 from the germline V gene are SGHNT and YYREEE (reference sequence). The CDR3 coding sequence is TGTGCCGGAGGGAGGGAAGACCCCTCTGGGGCCAACGTCCTGACTTTC. Encoded protein: CAGGREDPSGANVLTF.